Detailed here is one TCR beta chain. This sample was taken from a study of blood T cell repertoires in COVID-19. Looking at the study overall: The United States, Italy and Spain were the sources of the acute and convalescent COVID-19 samples.

The assay was immunoSEQ multiplex PCR, and TCRdb's table has in-frame clones only and misses some. The table lists over 12,000 clones, 85% to 95% of them singletons, with 7.6% in the top ten. With V trimmed by 4 bases and J by 8 bases, 9 bases remained unmatched. Germline lookup yields CDR1 SGHRS and CDR2 YFSETQ. The CDR3 loop spans 14 amino acids. The rearrangement uses TRBV5-1 and TRBJ2-4; 7 bases are shared with TRBD1. The specimen sequenced was peripheral blood. The sequence derives from a human donor with active COVID-19. The donor label of this sample is uncertain. CDR3 DNA sequence: TGCGCCAGCAGCAGAGCAGGGGGAAGGGACATTCAGTACTTC. This translates into CASSRAGGRDIQYF.